This is a list of T cell receptor beta chains from one sample in a study of shared clonotypes between healthy human individuals. The assay was immunoSEQ multiplex PCR, and TCRdb's table has in-frame clones only and misses some. This sample has some 2,000,000 clones, with about 95% found just once. Specimen: naive CD8+ T cells sorted from blood. The receptors were gathered from a man between 18 and 29 years old in good health. The CDR3 runs from the conserved cysteine through the conserved F or W. The D gene is left open where the match is weak. A clone size is listed for some rows: how often the clone was seen (once, few, many), or a class if it is expanded.

>TRBV7-2|TRBD1|TRBJ2-7|NA
TGTGCCAGCAGCTTAGAGCAGGGGGCACGGTACGAGCAGTACTTC
CASSLEQGARYEQYF
>TRBV4-3|TRBD2|TRBJ2-1|NA
TGCGCCAGCAGCCTGGAGGTAGCGGGAACCTACAATGAGCAGTTCTTC
CASSLEVAGTYNEQFF
>TRBV10-2|TRBD2|TRBJ2-1|NA
TGCGCCAGCAGTGAGTCTGCTAGCGGGGGGGTCTACAATGAGCAGTTCTTC
CASSESASGGVYNEQFF
>TRBV7-9|NA|TRBJ2-7|NA
TGTGCCAGCAGCCCAACAGACAGGATCTCCTACGAGCAGTACTTC
CASSPTDRISYEQYF
>TRBV7-2|TRBD1|TRBJ1-2|NA
TGTGCCAGCAGCTTAGAAGGGGGCAAGAACTATGGCTACACCTTC
CASSLEGGKNYGYTF
>TRBV6-6|TRBD1|TRBJ1-5|NA
TGTGCCAGCAGGTTACAGGGGGTCGGCAATCAGCCCCAGCATTTT
CASRLQGVGNQPQHF
>TRBV2|TRBD1|TRBJ2-7|NA
TGTGCCAGCAGTCTCGGGACAGGGCCCTACGAGCAGTACTTC
CASSLGTGPYEQYF
>TRBV5-8|NA|TRBJ2-7|NA
TGTGCCAGCAGCTTGTCCGACTGGTCTTACGAGCAGTACTTC
CASSLSDWSYEQYF
>TRBV11-2|NA|TRBJ2-2|NA
TGTGCCAGCAGCTTAGATCTCGGAGGGGAGGCCACCGGGGAGCTGTTTTTT
CASSLDLGGEATGELFF
>TRBV27|TRBD2|TRBJ2-1|NA
TGTGCCAGCGCACTAGCGACCTCCTACAATGAGCAGTTCTTC
CASALATSYNEQFF
>TRBV5-1|TRBD2|TRBJ2-7|NA
TGCGCCAGCAGCTTGGGGGGCGGGAGCTTGATATACGAGCAGTACTTC
CASSLGGGSLIYEQYF
>TRBV5-4|NA|TRBJ2-5|NA
TGTGCCAGCAGCACAATACCAGAGACCCAGTACTTC
CASSTIPETQYF
>TRBV4-3|NA|TRBJ2-1|NA
TGCGCCAGCAGCCTCCGGGCCAATGGGGATGAGCAGTTCTTC
CASSLRANGDEQFF
>TRBV21-1|NA|TRBJ1-3|NA
TGTGCCAGCAGCACTCCGCACATACCTTCTGGAAACACCATATATTTT
CASSTPHIPSGNTIYF
>TRBV27|NA|TRBJ2-7|once
TGTGCCAGCAGCCCGGACGGCAACCCGTCCTACGAGCAGTACTTC
CASSPDGNPSYEQYF
>TRBV28|NA|TRBJ1-5|NA
TGTGCCAGCAGTTACCATATTAGCAATCAGCCCCAGCATTTT
CASSYHISNQPQHF
>TRBV4-1|NA|TRBJ1-3|NA
TGCGCCAGCAGCCAAGGCGCAGGAGCTGACACCATATATTTT
CASSQGAGADTIYF
>TRBV5-6|TRBD1|TRBJ2-1|NA
TGTGCCAGCAGCACGACAGGGGCCAATGAGCAGTTCTTC
CASSTTGANEQFF
>TRBV11-2|TRBD2|TRBJ2-1|NA
TGTGCCAGCAGCTTAGTGGTGGGACTAGCCTACAATGAGCAGTTCTTC
CASSLVVGLAYNEQFF
>TRBV13|NA|TRBJ1-2|NA
TGTGCCAGCAGCTTAGCGCGTTATGGCTACACCTTC
CASSLARYGYTF
>TRBV10-2|TRBD2|TRBJ2-5|NA
TGCGCCAGCAGTATAGGACTAGGGGAAGGGACCCAGTACTTC
CASSIGLGEGTQYF
>TRBV9|NA|TRBJ2-5|NA
TGTGCCAGCAGCGACGTTTCCTTAGAGACCCAGTACTTC
CASSDVSLETQYF
>TRBV28|NA|TRBJ2-1|NA
TGTGCCATCCTAGTTGGTGAGCAGTTCTTC
CAILVGEQFF
>TRBV6-7|NA|TRBJ1-5|NA
TGTGCCAGCACTGTATCGGACGTCAATTATAGCAATCAGCCCCAGCATTTT
CASTVSDVNYSNQPQHF
>TRBV7-8|NA|TRBJ2-3|once
TGTGCCAGCAGAGGGACAAGTCAAATGCATCCGGATACGCAGTATTTT
CASRGTSQMHPDTQYF
>TRBV13|NA|TRBJ2-5|NA
TGTGCCAGCAGCTCCCGACTAAGCGGGCAAGAGACCCAGTACTTC
CASSSRLSGQETQYF
>TRBV7-2|TRBD1|TRBJ1-5|NA
TGTGCCAGCAGCTCCTTTCAGGGGGCGTCTCAGCCCCAGCATTTT
CASSSFQGASQPQHF
>TRBV4-1|NA|TRBJ2-4|NA
TGCGCCAGCAGCCAAGAGGCAGGCCTGGCAATAAACATTCAGTACTTC
CASSQEAGLAINIQYF
>TRBV4-2|NA|TRBJ1-1|once
TGTGCCAGCAGCCAAGATATCGACGGTGAAGCTTTCTTT
CASSQDIDGEAFF
>TRBV5-1|TRBD1|TRBJ2-1|NA
TGCGCCAGCAGCTTAGGACAGGGGAATGAGCAGTTCTTC
CASSLGQGNEQFF
>TRBV6-5|NA|TRBJ1-1|NA
TGTGCCAGCAGTAAAACCAGGGTGGGGGTCACTGAAGCTTTCTTT
CASSKTRVGVTEAFF
>TRBV2|NA|TRBJ2-2|NA
TGTGCCAGCAGTGAAGTTGGGGTCACCGGGGAGCTGTTTTTT
CASSEVGVTGELFF
>TRBV5-6|NA|TRBJ2-7|NA
TGTGCCAGCAGCTCCCACAGGATCGCCTACGAGCAGTACTTC
CASSSHRIAYEQYF
>TRBV7-2|NA|TRBJ2-7|NA
TGTGCCAGCAGCTCGATAGGGTTAGCGGACAAGCAGTACTTC
CASSSIGLADKQYF
>TRBV4-1|NA|TRBJ1-3|NA
TGCGCCAGCAGCTACTCCCTACCGGGCCCTCGGGGCAACACCATATATTTT
CASSYSLPGPRGNTIYF
>TRBV30|NA|TRBJ2-3|NA
TGTGCCTGGAGTGTAGAGGGATGGGTAAGAGCAGATACGCAGTATTTT
CAWSVEGWVRADTQYF
>TRBV6-5|NA|TRBJ1-6|NA
TGTGCCAGCAGGCAGGGAGGAGCTAATTCACCCCTCCACTTT
CASRQGGANSPLHF
>TRBV9|TRBD2|TRBJ2-3|NA
TGTGCCAGCAGCGCTAGCGGGAGGGTCACAGATACGCAGTATTTT
CASSASGRVTDTQYF
>TRBV15|NA|TRBJ2-2|NA
TGTGCCACCAGCAGAGGCTCGCTAGGCACCGGGGAGCTGTTTTTT
CATSRGSLGTGELFF
>TRBV29-1|NA|TRBJ2-2|NA
TGCAGCGTTGTCAGGTTTGACACCGGGGAGCTGTTTTTT
CSVVRFDTGELFF
>TRBV30|TRBD2|TRBJ2-5|NA
TGTGCCTGGAGTGTGGGAGCGGGGGAAGAGACCCAGTACTTC
CAWSVGAGEETQYF
>TRBV27|NA|TRBJ1-4|NA
TGTGCCAGCAGTTTTTCGGACAGCGGCGAAAAACTGTTTTTT
CASSFSDSGEKLFF
>TRBV6-4|NA|TRBJ1-5|NA
TGTGCCAGCAGTGGCCGCCTATGGAGCAATCAGCCCCAGCATTTT
CASSGRLWSNQPQHF
>TRBV6-1|NA|TRBJ2-7|few
TGTGCCAGCAGTGAAGCAGGCGGTACCTACGAGCAGTACTTC
CASSEAGGTYEQYF
>TRBV9|NA|TRBJ2-1|NA
TGTGCCAGCAGCCCGTATTCGGGCTCCTACAATGAGCAGTTCTTC
CASSPYSGSYNEQFF
>TRBV14|NA|TRBJ1-1|NA
TGTGCCAGCAGCCAAGAACCTGCCTGCGATCTCTTT
CASSQEPACDLF
>TRBV9|NA|TRBJ1-1|NA
TGTGCCAGCAGCGTAGGCGGAGGGTTTTTGAACACTGAAGCTTTCTTT
CASSVGGGFLNTEAFF
>TRBV5-6|NA|TRBJ1-4|NA
TGTGCCAGCAGCCTCCGGACAGCTTTTGAAAAACTGTTTTTT
CASSLRTAFEKLFF
>TRBV7-9|TRBD2|TRBJ2-7|NA
TGTGCCAGCAGCGGGGTTGGCGGGAGAGGGAGCTACGAGCAGTACTTC
CASSGVGGRGSYEQYF
>TRBV6-1|TRBD2|TRBJ2-2|NA
TGTGCCAGCAGTATGACTAGCGGGGGTTCCGGGGAGCTGTTTTTT
CASSMTSGGSGELFF